This T cell receptor (beta chain) was captured in a study of CD8+ T cells in alopecia areata. Turning to the study itself: Twice daily, treated patients received 5 to 10 mg of oral tofacitinib.

Extracted from the samples, RNA was reverse transcribed into cDNA to serve as the sequencing template. The method was immunoSEQ multiplex PCR; TCRdb's version includes in-frame clones alone and lacks a portion of them. The sample carries 110,000 to 150,000 clones, under 60% recorded once. The sequence was collected from a human donor with alopecia areata. The sample was CD4+ T cells sorted from blood, taken at week 0.

The CDR3 bases are TGTGCCAGCAGCCAAGATGGGGAGGTCTATAATTCACCCCTCCACTTT. Protein: CASSQDGEVYNSPLHF. The chain is built from TRBV4-2 and TRBJ1-6; D remains unclear. Germline CDR1 reads LGHNA; CDR2 reads YNFKEQ. The CDR3 length is 16 residues. Trimming cost V 0 bases and J 3 bases, with 9 bases left between them.